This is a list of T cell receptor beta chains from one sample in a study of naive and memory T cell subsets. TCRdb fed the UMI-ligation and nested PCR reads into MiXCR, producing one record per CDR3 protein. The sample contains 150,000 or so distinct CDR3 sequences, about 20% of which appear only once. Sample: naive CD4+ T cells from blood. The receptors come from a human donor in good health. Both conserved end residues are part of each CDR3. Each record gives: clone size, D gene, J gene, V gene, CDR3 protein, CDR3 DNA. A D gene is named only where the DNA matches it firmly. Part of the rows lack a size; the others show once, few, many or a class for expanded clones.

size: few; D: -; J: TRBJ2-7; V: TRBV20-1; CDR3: CSAREMGVPSYEQYF; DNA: TGCAGTGCTAGAGAAATGGGCGTTCCTTCCTACGAGCAGTACTTC
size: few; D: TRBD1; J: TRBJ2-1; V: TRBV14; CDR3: CASRRQGARNEQFF; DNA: TGTGCCAGCAGAAGACAGGGGGCTAGGAATGAGCAGTTCTTC
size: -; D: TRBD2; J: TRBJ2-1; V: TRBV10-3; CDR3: CAMSGEYNEQFF; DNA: TGTGCCATGAGCGGGGAATACAATGAGCAGTTCTTC
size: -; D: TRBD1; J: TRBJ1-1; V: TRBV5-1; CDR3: CASSLRDRGLDTEAFF; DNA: TGCGCCAGCAGCCTCCGGGACAGGGGGCTGGACACTGAAGCTTTCTTT
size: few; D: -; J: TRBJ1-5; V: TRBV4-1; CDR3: CASTLNGHFSNQPQHF; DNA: TGCGCCAGCACCCTGAACGGACATTTTAGCAATCAGCCCCAGCATTTT
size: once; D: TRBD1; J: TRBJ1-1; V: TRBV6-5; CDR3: CASSPTTGRYTEAFF; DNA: TGTGCCAGCAGCCCGACGACAGGGCGCTACACTGAAGCTTTCTTT
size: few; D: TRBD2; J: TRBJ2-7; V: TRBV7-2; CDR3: CASSTRAGVSYEQYF; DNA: TGTGCCAGCAGCACACGGGCGGGAGTATCCTACGAGCAGTACTTC
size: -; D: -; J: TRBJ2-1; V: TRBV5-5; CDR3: CASSQVPSGEQFF; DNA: TGTGCCAGCAGCCAGGTGCCATCCGGTGAGCAGTTCTTC
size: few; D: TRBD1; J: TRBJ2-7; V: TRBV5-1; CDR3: CASSLGQGASSYEQYF; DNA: TGCGCCAGCAGCTTAGGGCAGGGGGCCTCCTCCTACGAGCAGTACTTC
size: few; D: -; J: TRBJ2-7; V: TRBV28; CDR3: CASSLSGRNSYEQYF; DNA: TGTGCCAGCAGTTTATCGGGACGTAACTCCTACGAGCAGTACTTC
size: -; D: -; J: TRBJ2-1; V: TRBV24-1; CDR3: CATSDNYRDLQFF; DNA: TGTGCCACCAGTGATAATTACCGGGACTTGCAGTTCTTC